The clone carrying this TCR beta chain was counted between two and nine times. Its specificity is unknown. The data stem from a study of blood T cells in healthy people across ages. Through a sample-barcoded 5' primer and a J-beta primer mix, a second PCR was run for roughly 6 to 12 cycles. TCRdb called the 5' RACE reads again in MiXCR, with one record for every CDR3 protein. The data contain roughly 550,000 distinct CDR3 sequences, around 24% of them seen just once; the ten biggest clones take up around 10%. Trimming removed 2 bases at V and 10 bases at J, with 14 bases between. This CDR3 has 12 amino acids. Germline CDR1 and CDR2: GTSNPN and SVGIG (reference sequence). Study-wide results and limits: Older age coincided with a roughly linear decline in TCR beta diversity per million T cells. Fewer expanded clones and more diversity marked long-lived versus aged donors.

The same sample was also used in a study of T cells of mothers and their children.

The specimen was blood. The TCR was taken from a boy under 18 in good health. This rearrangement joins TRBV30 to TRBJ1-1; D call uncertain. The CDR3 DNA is TGTGCCTGGAGTCTGCCAATTTCCCCAGCTTTCTTT. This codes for CAWSLPISPAFF.